The TCR beta chain under discussion was sequenced for a study of T-cell memory formation after mild COVID-19. In its sample, this clonotype was seen a few times. After 5'RACE with constant-segment primers, TCR alpha and TCR beta cDNA libraries carrying sample barcodes and UMIs were obtained. MiXCR was run by TCRdb on the 5' RACE reads, yielding one entry per CDR3 protein. The sample lists 350,000 to 450,000 distinct CDR3 sequences, approximately 15% seen once, with approximately 20% in the top ten. The ends were cut back, 1 base at V and 5 bases at J, with 15 bases in the middle. Per the germline V gene, CDR1 is SGHDT and CDR2 is YYEEEE. The CDR3 loop spans 15 amino acids.

The V and J genes are TRBV5-6 and TRBJ2-5, with D hard to call. Sequencing used PBMCs or a T cell subset sorted from them (not recorded which). This TCR derives from a man aged 18-30 years who had mild COVID-19 (a few samples of this study predate the infection). Cell type and time point are not known. The CDR3 loop reads CASSLFRTGWETQYF. For the CDR3, the DNA is TGTGCCAGCAGCTTGTTTCGAACCGGCTGGGAGACCCAGTACTTC. Full variable domain (rest looked up from reference TRBV5-6 and TRBJ2-5): DAGVTQSPTHLIKTRGQQVTLRCSPKSGHDTVSWYQQALGQGPQFIFQYYEEEERQRGNFPDRFSGHQFPNYSSELNVNALLLGDSALYLCASSLFRTGWETQYFGPGTRLLVL.